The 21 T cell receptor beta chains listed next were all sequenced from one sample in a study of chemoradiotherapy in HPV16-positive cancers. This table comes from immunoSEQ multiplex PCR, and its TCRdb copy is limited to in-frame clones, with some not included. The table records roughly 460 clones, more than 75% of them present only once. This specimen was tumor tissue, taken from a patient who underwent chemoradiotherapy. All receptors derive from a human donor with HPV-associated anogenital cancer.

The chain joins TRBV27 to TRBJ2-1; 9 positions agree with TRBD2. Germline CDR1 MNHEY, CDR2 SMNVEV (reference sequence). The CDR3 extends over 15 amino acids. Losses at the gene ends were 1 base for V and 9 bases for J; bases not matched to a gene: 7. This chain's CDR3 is CASSLYPSGNGEQFF. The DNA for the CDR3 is TGTGCCAGCAGTTTATATCCTAGCGGGAATGGTGAGCAGTTCTTC.

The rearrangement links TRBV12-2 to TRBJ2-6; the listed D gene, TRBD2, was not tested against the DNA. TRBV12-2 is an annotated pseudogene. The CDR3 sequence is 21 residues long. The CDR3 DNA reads TGTGCAAGTCGCCCTTATGAAGACTCCACACACACACAAAGTCGGGCCAACGTCCTGACTTTC. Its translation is CASRPYEDSTHTQSRANVLTF.

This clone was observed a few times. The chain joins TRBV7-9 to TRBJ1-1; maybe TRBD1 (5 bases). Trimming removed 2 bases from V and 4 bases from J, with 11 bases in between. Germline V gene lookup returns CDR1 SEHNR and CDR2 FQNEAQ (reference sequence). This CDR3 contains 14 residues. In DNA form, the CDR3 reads TGTGCCAGCAGCTTACTGGGGGTGGTCACTGAAGCTTTCTTT. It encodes CASSLLGVVTEAFF. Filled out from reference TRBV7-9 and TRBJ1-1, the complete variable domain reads DTGVSQNPRHKITKRGQNVTFRCDPISEHNRLYWYRQTLGQGPEFLTYFQNEAQLEKSRLLSDRFSAERPKGSFSTLEIQRTEQGDSAMYLCASSLLGVVTEAFFGQGTRLTVV.

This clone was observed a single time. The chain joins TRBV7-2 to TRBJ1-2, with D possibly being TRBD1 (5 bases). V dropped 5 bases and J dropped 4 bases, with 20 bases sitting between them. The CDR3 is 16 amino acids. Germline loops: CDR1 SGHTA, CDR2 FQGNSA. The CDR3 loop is CASSLDAGQGIYGYTF. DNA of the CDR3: TGTGCCAGCAGCCTAGACGCAGGGCAGGGTATCTATGGCTACACCTTC.

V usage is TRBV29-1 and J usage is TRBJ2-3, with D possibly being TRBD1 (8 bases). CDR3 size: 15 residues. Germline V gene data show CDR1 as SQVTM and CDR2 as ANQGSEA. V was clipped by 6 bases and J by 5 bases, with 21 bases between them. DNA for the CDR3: TGCAGCGTCAAAGATACAGGGGGGGTGGGAGATACGCAGTATTTT. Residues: CSVKDTGGVGDTQYF.

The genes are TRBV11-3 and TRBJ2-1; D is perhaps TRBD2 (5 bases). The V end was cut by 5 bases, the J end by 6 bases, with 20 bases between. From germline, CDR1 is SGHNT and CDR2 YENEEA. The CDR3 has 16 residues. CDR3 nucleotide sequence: TGTGCCAGCAGCCCAAGGCTGCACTCACGGGGCAATGAGCAGTTCTTC. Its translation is CASSPRLHSRGNEQFF.

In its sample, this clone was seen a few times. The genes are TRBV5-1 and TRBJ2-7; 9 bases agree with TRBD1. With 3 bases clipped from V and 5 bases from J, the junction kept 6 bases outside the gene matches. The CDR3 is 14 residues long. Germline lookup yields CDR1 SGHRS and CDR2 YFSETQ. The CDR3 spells CASSSGTGSNEQYV. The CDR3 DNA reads TGCGCCAGCAGCTCCGGGACAGGGAGCAACGAGCAGTACGTC.

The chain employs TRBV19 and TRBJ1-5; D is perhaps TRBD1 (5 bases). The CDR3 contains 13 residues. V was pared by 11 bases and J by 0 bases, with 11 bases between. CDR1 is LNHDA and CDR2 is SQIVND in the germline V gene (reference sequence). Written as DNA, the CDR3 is TGTGCCGCGAGGGGATATAGCAATCAGCCCCAGCATTTT. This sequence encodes CAARGYSNQPQHF.

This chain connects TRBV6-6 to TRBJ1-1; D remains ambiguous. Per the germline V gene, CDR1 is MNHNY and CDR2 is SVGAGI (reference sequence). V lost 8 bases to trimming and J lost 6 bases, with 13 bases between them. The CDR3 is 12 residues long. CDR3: CASRRPGAEAFF. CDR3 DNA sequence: TGTGCCAGCCGGCGCCCCGGGGCTGAAGCTTTCTTT.

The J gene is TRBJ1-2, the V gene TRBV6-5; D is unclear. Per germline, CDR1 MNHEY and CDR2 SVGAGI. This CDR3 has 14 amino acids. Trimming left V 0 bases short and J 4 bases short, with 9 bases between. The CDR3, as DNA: TGTGCCAGCAGTTACTCGAAGGAAACCTATGGCTACACCTTC. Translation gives CASSYSKETYGYTF.

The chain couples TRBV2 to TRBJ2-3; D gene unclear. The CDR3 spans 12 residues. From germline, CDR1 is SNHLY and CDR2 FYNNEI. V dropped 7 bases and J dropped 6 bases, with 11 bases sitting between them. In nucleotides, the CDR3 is TGTGCCAGCATCCCCCCCCAGGATACGCAGTATTTT. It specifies CASIPPQDTQYF.

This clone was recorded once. This CDR3 is CAWSARTGGASGANVLTF. The CDR3 nucleotides read TGTGCCTGGAGTGCCCGGACAGGGGGCGCTTCTGGGGCCAACGTCCTGACTTTC. This chain joins TRBV30 and TRBJ2-6; 11 bases are a match to TRBD1. Germline V lookup: CDR1 GTSNPN, CDR2 SVGIG (reference sequence). The CDR3 totals 18 residues. V lost 1 base to trimming and J lost 1 base; unmatched junction nucleotides: 6.

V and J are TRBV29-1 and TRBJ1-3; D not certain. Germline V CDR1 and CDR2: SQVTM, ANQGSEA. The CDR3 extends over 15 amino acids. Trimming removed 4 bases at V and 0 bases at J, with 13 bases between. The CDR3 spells CSVAFDRLSGNTIYF. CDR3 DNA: TGCAGCGTTGCCTTTGACCGACTCTCTGGAAACACCATATATTTT. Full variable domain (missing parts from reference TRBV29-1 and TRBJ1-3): SAVISQKPSRDICQRGTSLTIQCQVDSQVTMMFWYRQQPGQSLTLIATANQGSEATYESGFVIDKFPISRPNLTFSTLTVSNMSPEDSSIYLCSVAFDRLSGNTIYFGEGSWLTVV.

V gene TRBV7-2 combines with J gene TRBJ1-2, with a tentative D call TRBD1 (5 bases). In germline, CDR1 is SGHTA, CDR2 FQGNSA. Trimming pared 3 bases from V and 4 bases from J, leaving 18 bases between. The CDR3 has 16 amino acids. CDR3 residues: CASSFYPKGQGYGYTF. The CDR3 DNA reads TGTGCCAGCAGCTTCTACCCTAAGGGGCAGGGCTATGGCTACACCTTC.

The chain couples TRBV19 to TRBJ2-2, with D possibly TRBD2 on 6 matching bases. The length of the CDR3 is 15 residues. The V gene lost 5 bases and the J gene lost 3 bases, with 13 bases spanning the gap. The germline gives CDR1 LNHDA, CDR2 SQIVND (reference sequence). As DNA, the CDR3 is TGTGCCAGTAGTTATACGGGACTCTACACCGGGGAGCTGTTTTTT. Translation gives CASSYTGLYTGELFF.

CDR3 amino acids: CASSPPPGRTNEKLFF. CDR3 nucleotides: TGTGCCAGCTCACCACCCCCTGGGCGAACTAATGAAAAACTGTTTTTT. This chain joins TRBV18 and TRBJ1-4; D remains ambiguous. Trimming stripped 0 bases from V and 1 base from J, with 9 bases between. The CDR3 is 16 residues long. The germline CDR1 and CDR2 sequences are KGHSH and LQKENI.

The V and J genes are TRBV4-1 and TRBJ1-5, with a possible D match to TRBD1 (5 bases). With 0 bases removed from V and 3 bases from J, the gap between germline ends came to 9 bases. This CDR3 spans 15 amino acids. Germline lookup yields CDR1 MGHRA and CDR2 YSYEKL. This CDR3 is CASSQESRANQPQHF. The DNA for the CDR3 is TGCGCCAGCAGCCAAGAGAGCAGGGCCAATCAGCCCCAGCATTTT.

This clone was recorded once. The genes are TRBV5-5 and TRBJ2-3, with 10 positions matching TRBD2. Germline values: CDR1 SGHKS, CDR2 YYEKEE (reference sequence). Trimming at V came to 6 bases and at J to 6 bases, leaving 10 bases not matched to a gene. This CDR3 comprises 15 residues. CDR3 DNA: TGTGCCAGCACCCGAGCGGGGGGGCTTTGGGATACGCAGTATTTT. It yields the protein CASTRAGGLWDTQYF.

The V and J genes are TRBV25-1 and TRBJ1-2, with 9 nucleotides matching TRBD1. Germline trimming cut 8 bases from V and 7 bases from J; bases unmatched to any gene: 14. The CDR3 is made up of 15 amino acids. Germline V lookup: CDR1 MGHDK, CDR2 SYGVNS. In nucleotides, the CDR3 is TGTGCCAGCTCCGGGACAGGGTCTTTTTTAGGTGGCTACACCTTC. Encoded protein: CASSGTGSFLGGYTF.

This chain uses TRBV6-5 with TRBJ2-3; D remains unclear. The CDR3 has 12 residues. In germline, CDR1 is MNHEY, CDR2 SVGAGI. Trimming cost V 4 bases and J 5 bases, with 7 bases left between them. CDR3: CASSSYLDTQYF. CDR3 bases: TGTGCCAGCAGTTCATACTTAGATACGCAGTATTTT.

As DNA, the CDR3 is TGTGCCAGCAGCCCCGGGCCTAGCGGGAACACCGGGGAGCTGTTTTTT. Residues: CASSPGPSGNTGELFF. The V and J genes are TRBV7-8 and TRBJ2-2, with TRBD2 identical over 7 bases. In germline, CDR1 is SGHVS, CDR2 FQNEAQ. The CDR3 length is 16 residues. J was trimmed by 1 base and V by 5 bases; bases with no gene match: 7.